One T cell receptor (beta chain) is described in this entry. Its antigen is currently unknown. The CDR3 covers 17 residues. Between the trimmed V and J ends, which lost 5 bases and 0 bases, there was a span of 17 bases. In germline, CDR1 is SEHNR, CDR2 FQNEAQ (reference sequence). These data originate in a study of T cell responses to AZD1222 COVID-19 vaccine. Across the study: Second-dose intervals near 4 or 12 weeks were combined. Study-wide results and caveats: Clonal diversity was possibly underestimated; the donors were predominantly white British and more often female.

Method: immunoSEQ multiplex PCR; TCRdb's copy keeps in-frame clones and lacks some. The sample lists roughly 97,000 clones, 80% to 90% occurring once. This clonotype was obtained from an adult in good health. The sequenced sample was peripheral blood, obtained on day 0 of AZD1222 vaccination. This chain joins TRBV7-9 and TRBJ1-5; unclear D gene. CDR3 loop: CASSMRTPAGSNQPQHF. CDR3 in DNA: TGTGCCAGCAGCATGCGGACTCCCGCGGGTAGCAATCAGCCCCAGCATTTT.